This is a list of T cell receptor beta chains from one sample in a study of beta chain features in type 1 diabetes. Data came from immunoSEQ multiplex PCR; TCRdb stores just in-frame clones and leaves some out. This table has approximately 250,000 clones, roughly 25% appearing once. The sequencing sample was made of naive CD4+ T cells from blood. These receptor sequences come from a woman under 40 with type 1 diabetes. CDR3s include the opening cysteine and the closing phenylalanine or tryptophan. Fields, in order: clone size, D gene, J gene, V gene, CDR3 protein, CDR3 DNA. The D gene is left open where the match is weak. Clone size is not always given. Where it is, it says once, few, many or a class for expanded clones.

size: few
D: NA
J: TRBJ2-5
V: TRBV4-1
CDR3: CASSQEFWQGVGTQYF
DNA: TGCGCCAGCAGCCAAGAGTTCTGGCAGGGCGTGGGGACCCAGTACTTC

size: NA
D: NA
J: TRBJ1-1
V: TRBV30
CDR3: CAWSVQTLAFF
DNA: TGTGCCTGGAGTGTACAGACCCTGGCTTTCTTT

size: NA
D: NA
J: TRBJ2-1
V: TRBV9
CDR3: CASSPLSFGDNEQFF
DNA: TGTGCCAGCAGCCCCCTGTCTTTCGGAGACAATGAGCAGTTCTTC

size: few
D: NA
J: TRBJ2-7
V: TRBV28
CDR3: CASSLMAAPYEQYF
DNA: TGTGCCAGCAGTTTAATGGCGGCTCCCTACGAGCAGTACTTC

size: few
D: TRBD1
J: TRBJ1-2
V: TRBV25-1
CDR3: CASLDRDYGYTF
DNA: TGTGCCAGCTTGGACAGGGACTATGGCTACACCTTC

size: few
D: TRBD2
J: TRBJ2-3
V: TRBV7-6
CDR3: CASSLTSASRTDTQYF
DNA: TGTGCCAGCAGCTTAACTAGCGCGAGTCGCACAGATACGCAGTATTTT

size: few
D: NA
J: TRBJ1-1
V: TRBV29-1
CDR3: CSVEQEAFF
DNA: TGCAGCGTTGAACAGGAAGCTTTCTTT

size: few
D: NA
J: TRBJ2-7
V: TRBV11-2
CDR3: CASSRIDSEQYF
DNA: TGTGCCAGCAGCCGGATTGACAGCGAGCAGTACTTC

size: NA
D: NA
J: TRBJ2-7
V: TRBV19
CDR3: CASSIGAGRSYEQYF
DNA: TGTGCCAGTAGTATCGGAGCGGGCCGATCCTACGAGCAGTACTTC

size: few
D: NA
J: TRBJ1-1
V: TRBV7-9
CDR3: CASSLAGGYTEAFF
DNA: TGTGCCAGCAGCTTAGCAGGGGGATACACTGAAGCTTTCTTT

size: few
D: NA
J: TRBJ2-7
V: TRBV29-1
CDR3: CSVEDPAGSYEQYF
DNA: TGCAGCGTTGAAGATCCGGCGGGCTCCTACGAGCAGTACTTC

size: once
D: TRBD1
J: TRBJ1-1
V: TRBV5-1
CDR3: CASSLGQGANTEAFF
DNA: TGCGCCAGCAGCTTGGGACAGGGGGCAAACACTGAAGCTTTCTTT

size: few
D: NA
J: TRBJ1-5
V: TRBV18
CDR3: CASSLSEGDQPQHF
DNA: TGTGCCAGCTCACTCTCTGAAGGGGATCAGCCCCAGCATTTT

size: NA
D: NA
J: TRBJ2-7
V: TRBV23-1
CDR3: CASIRKERAGCYEQYF
DNA: TGCGCCAGCATCCGCAAGGAAAGGGCGGGATGCTACGAGCAGTACTTC

size: NA
D: TRBD1
J: TRBJ2-5
V: TRBV7-3
CDR3: CASGDPNRGETQYF
DNA: TGTGCCAGCGGTGATCCGAACAGGGGAGAGACCCAGTACTTC

size: few
D: NA
J: TRBJ2-7
V: TRBV7-2
CDR3: CASSFGYSYEQYF
DNA: TGTGCCAGCAGCTTCGGTTATTCCTACGAGCAGTACTTC

size: few
D: NA
J: TRBJ1-2
V: TRBV29-1
CDR3: CSVDPTGSYGYTF
DNA: TGCAGCGTTGACCCGACAGGAAGCTATGGCTACACCTTC

size: few
D: TRBD2
J: TRBJ2-7
V: TRBV18
CDR3: CASSLLAEVLSYEQYF
DNA: TGTGCCAGCTCCCTTCTAGCGGAAGTACTATCCTACGAGCAGTACTTC

size: few
D: TRBD2
J: TRBJ2-1
V: TRBV29-1
CDR3: CSAGGQREVHEQFF
DNA: TGCAGCGCTGGGGGGCAGCGGGAGGTCCATGAGCAGTTCTTC

size: few
D: NA
J: TRBJ1-2
V: TRBV7-9
CDR3: CASSFTGHYGYTF
DNA: TGTGCCAGCAGCTTTACCGGACATTATGGCTACACCTTC

size: NA
D: TRBD2
J: TRBJ2-2
V: TRBV2
CDR3: CATPTSGRANTGELFF
DNA: TGTGCCACCCCGACTAGCGGGAGGGCGAACACCGGGGAGCTGTTTTTT

size: few
D: TRBD2
J: TRBJ2-1
V: TRBV4-1
CDR3: CASRGSGRDEQFF
DNA: TGCGCCAGCAGGGGGTCCGGGAGGGATGAGCAGTTCTTC

size: NA
D: TRBD1
J: TRBJ1-5
V: TRBV4-2
CDR3: CASSPFTGQSNQPQHF
DNA: TGTGCCAGCAGCCCTTTCACGGGACAGAGCAATCAGCCCCAGCATTTT

size: few
D: TRBD2
J: TRBJ2-1
V: TRBV7-2
CDR3: CASSSPGTSGRGEQFF
DNA: TGTGCCAGCAGCTCCCCAGGGACTAGCGGGAGAGGGGAGCAGTTCTTC

size: NA
D: NA
J: TRBJ1-4
V: TRBV29-1
CDR3: CSVMRDQAGKLFF
DNA: TGCAGCGTTATGCGGGACCAGGCAGGAAAACTGTTTTTT

size: few
D: NA
J: TRBJ2-1
V: TRBV9
CDR3: CASSVDGGLYNEQFF
DNA: TGTGCCAGCAGCGTAGACGGGGGACTGTACAATGAGCAGTTCTTC

size: NA
D: TRBD2
J: TRBJ2-1
V: TRBV7-3
CDR3: CASSSSIASGGEQFF
DNA: TGTGCCAGCAGCTCGTCCATCGCCTCGGGGGGTGAGCAGTTCTTC

size: few
D: NA
J: TRBJ2-7
V: TRBV6-5
CDR3: CASALRRFWVYEQYF
DNA: TGTGCCAGCGCCCTAAGGAGGTTCTGGGTCTACGAGCAGTACTTC

size: NA
D: TRBD1
J: TRBJ1-2
V: TRBV28
CDR3: CASSLADREDGYTF
DNA: TGTGCCAGCAGTTTAGCGGACAGGGAGGATGGCTACACCTTC

size: few
D: TRBD2
J: TRBJ2-7
V: TRBV7-9
CDR3: CASSLAWTSGMTSYEQYF
DNA: TGTGCCAGCAGCTTAGCCTGGACTAGCGGGATGACCTCCTACGAGCAGTACTTC

size: NA
D: NA
J: TRBJ2-5
V: TRBV5-1
CDR3: CASSLGQGQETQYF
DNA: TGCGCCAGCAGCTTGGGGCAGGGCCAAGAGACCCAGTACTTC

size: NA
D: NA
J: TRBJ2-2
V: TRBV9
CDR3: CASSVDLNTGELFF
DNA: TGTGCCAGCAGCGTAGATCTGAACACCGGGGAGCTGTTTTTT

size: NA
D: NA
J: TRBJ1-1
V: TRBV5-1
CDR3: CASSLENRVSTEAFF
DNA: TGCGCCAGCAGCTTGGAGAACAGGGTGAGCACTGAAGCTTTCTTT

size: few
D: TRBD1
J: TRBJ2-5
V: TRBV29-1
CDR3: CSFFTGGRETQYF
DNA: TGCAGCTTCTTTACAGGGGGCCGGGAGACCCAGTACTTC

size: NA
D: NA
J: TRBJ2-1
V: TRBV2
CDR3: CASRGRGYEQFF
DNA: TGTGCCAGCAGGGGCAGGGGATATGAGCAGTTCTTC

size: few
D: TRBD1
J: TRBJ1-2
V: TRBV6-5
CDR3: CASSYSLTGSYGYTF
DNA: TGTGCCAGCAGTTACTCGTTGACAGGGTCCTATGGCTACACCTTC

size: few
D: NA
J: TRBJ2-7
V: TRBV2
CDR3: CASEGYEQYF
DNA: TGTGCCAGCGAGGGCTACGAGCAGTACTTC

size: few
D: NA
J: TRBJ2-5
V: TRBV5-6
CDR3: CASSLRETQYF
DNA: TGTGCCAGCAGCTTGCGGGAGACCCAGTACTTC

size: few
D: NA
J: TRBJ2-4
V: TRBV27
CDR3: CASNPNSIQYF
DNA: TGTGCCAGCAACCCAAACAGCATTCAGTACTTC

size: NA
D: NA
J: TRBJ2-1
V: TRBV2
CDR3: CASTRGSGYNEQFF
DNA: TGTGCCAGCACCCGGGGTAGCGGATACAATGAGCAGTTCTTC

size: few
D: TRBD1
J: TRBJ1-2
V: TRBV29-1
CDR3: CSVVIRGGNEPNYGYTF
DNA: TGCAGCGTTGTGATTAGAGGGGGCAACGAGCCTAACTATGGCTACACCTTC

size: NA
D: NA
J: TRBJ2-7
V: TRBV5-5
CDR3: CASSLALRVPEQYF
DNA: TGTGCCAGCAGCTTGGCCCTGCGGGTTCCGGAGCAGTACTTC

size: few
D: NA
J: TRBJ2-7
V: TRBV23-1
CDR3: CASSGGRGSYEQYF
DNA: TGCGCCAGCAGTGGAGGCAGGGGATCCTACGAGCAGTACTTC

size: NA
D: NA
J: TRBJ2-5
V: TRBV5-1
CDR3: CASRSDFPETQYF
DNA: TGCGCCAGCAGGTCTGACTTTCCAGAGACCCAGTACTTC

size: few
D: NA
J: TRBJ2-3
V: TRBV23-1
CDR3: CASRPLAGTDTQYF
DNA: TGCGCCAGCAGGCCTTTAGCGGGCACAGATACGCAGTATTTT

size: NA
D: NA
J: TRBJ2-1
V: TRBV9
CDR3: CASSVATGYNEQFF
DNA: TGTGCCAGCAGCGTAGCTACGGGCTACAATGAGCAGTTCTTC

size: few
D: NA
J: TRBJ2-1
V: TRBV7-9
CDR3: CASSLGDRMHEQFF
DNA: TGTGCCAGCAGCTTAGGCGACAGGATGCATGAGCAGTTCTTC

size: NA
D: NA
J: TRBJ2-1
V: TRBV27
CDR3: CASSLADRANEQFF
DNA: TGTGCCAGCAGTCTAGCGGACAGGGCGAATGAGCAGTTCTTC

size: few
D: NA
J: TRBJ2-3
V: TRBV30
CDR3: CAWTGLSTDTQYF
DNA: TGTGCCTGGACAGGGCTCAGCACAGATACGCAGTATTTT

size: NA
D: TRBD2
J: TRBJ2-3
V: TRBV7-3
CDR3: CASSSQREDTQYF
DNA: TGTGCCAGCAGCTCCCAGCGGGAGGATACGCAGTATTTT

size: NA
D: TRBD2
J: TRBJ2-1
V: TRBV18
CDR3: CASSPPGLAVDEQFF
DNA: TGTGCCAGCTCACCCCCGGGACTAGCTGTAGATGAGCAGTTCTTC

size: NA
D: NA
J: TRBJ2-7
V: TRBV7-9
CDR3: CASSLVRGPGEQYF
DNA: TGTGCCAGCAGCTTAGTCAGGGGTCCCGGCGAGCAGTACTTC

size: NA
D: TRBD2
J: TRBJ2-7
V: TRBV2
CDR3: CAGSGRKGEQYF
DNA: TGTGCCGGGAGCGGGAGGAAGGGTGAGCAGTACTTC

size: few
D: NA
J: TRBJ1-2
V: TRBV18
CDR3: CASSPEQGSGYGYTF
DNA: TGTGCCAGCTCACCTGAGCAGGGGTCGGGGTATGGCTACACCTTC

size: NA
D: NA
J: TRBJ1-1
V: TRBV30
CDR3: CAWNDILPFF
DNA: TGTGCCTGGAATGACATTTTACCGTTTTTT

size: few
D: TRBD2
J: TRBJ2-1
V: TRBV5-1
CDR3: CASSLVAGGSYNEQFF
DNA: TGCGCCAGCAGCTTGGTGGCGGGGGGCTCCTACAATGAGCAGTTCTTC